This entry features one T cell receptor (beta chain) sequence. This CDR3 spans 15 amino acids. Germline V gene data show CDR1 as SGHTA and CDR2 as FQGNSA. V dropped 4 bases and J dropped 3; count of bases not matched to a gene: 7. Per the study methods: Scientists estimated how many nucleated cells there were by amplifying reference gene primers. Profiling relied on immunoSEQ multiplex PCR, and the TCRdb table lists in-frame clones only, not all of them. The V and J calls and clone size are taken from that table; D and trimming were inferred from the DNA. The sample contains around 78,000 clones, 70% to 90% of which appear only once. The data are from a study of blood T cell repertoires in COVID-19.

J is TRBJ2-7 and V is TRBV7-2; TRBD1 aligns across 9 bases. This receptor was identified in a man aged 50-59 years with active or convalescent COVID-19. The material sequenced was peripheral blood. CDR3 sequence (DNA): TGTGCCAGCAGCTATCGGACAGGGGCCAACTACGAGCAGTACTTC. Its translation: CASSYRTGANYEQYF. Complete variable domain (other parts from reference TRBV7-2 and TRBJ2-7): GAGVSQSPSNKVTEKGKDVELRCDPISGHTALYWYRQSLGQGLEFLIYFQGNSAPDKSGLPSDRFSAERTGGSVSTLTIQRTQQEDSAVYLCASSYRTGANYEQYFGPGTRLTVT.